These 24 T cell receptor beta chains share one sample of origin, sequenced in a study of Graves' ophthalmopathy and Graves' hyperthyroidism. RNA transcripts yielded amplified TCR beta CDR3 regions. A first-round RT-PCR used HTBI primers, followed by a second-round multiplex PCR. MiXCR, applied by TCRdb to the multiplex PCR reads, yields one record per CDR3 protein. The sample lists around 1.1 million distinct CDR3 sequences; less than 45% were seen once. The sequencing input was peripheral blood or thyroid tissue (not recorded which). The receptors originated from an adult man with Graves' hyperthyroidism.

Concerning this clonotype: This is likely a read error, given that the CDR3 carries no conserved phenylalanine or tryptophan at its end. Because the CDR3's place on the DNA is in doubt, the DNA is left out and the CDR3 is given as listed by TCRdb. This chain links TRBV15 with TRBJ1-6; the table gives TRBD1 as D, unverified against the DNA. The CDR3 is made up of 13 amino acids, end residues included. Germline V gene data show CDR1 as LNHNV and CDR2 as YYDKDF (reference sequence). CDR3 loop: CATSRGGGQGETV.

With respect to this clonotype: One junction end disagrees with the germline gene, perhaps due to a read error. The chain uses TRBV7-8 and TRBJ1-6; D call uncertain. Per germline, CDR1 SGHVS and CDR2 FQNEAQ. This CDR3 comprises 16 residues. The CDR3 bases are TGCGCCAGCAGCCAAGAGGCCCCCGTGCCTAATTCACCCCTCCACTTT. It is translated as CASSQEAPVPNSPLHF.

This clonotype was seen at least ten times. The V gene is TRBV20-1, the J gene TRBJ2-6; D is unresolved. The CDR3 has 14 residues. V was trimmed by 6 bases and J by 0 bases, leaving 9 bases between them. Per the germline V gene, CDR1 is DFQATT and CDR2 is SNEGSKA (reference sequence). The CDR3: CSASPGSGANVLTF. The CDR3 DNA reads as TGCAGTGCAAGCCCCGGCTCTGGGGCCAACGTCCTGACTTTC.

The J gene is TRBJ2-7, the V gene TRBV15; D perhaps matches TRBD1 (5 bases). The CDR3 has 14 amino acids. CDR1 and CDR2 (germline): LNHNV, YYDKDF (reference sequence). The V gene lost 3 bases and the J gene lost 2 bases, with 11 bases spanning the gap. The CDR3 here is CATSSYSDTYEQYF. In nucleotides, the CDR3 is TGTGCCACCAGCAGTTACTCGGACACCTACGAGCAGTACTTC.

V gene TRBV10-3 combines with J gene TRBJ1-2; D perhaps matches TRBD1 (5 bases). CDR3 length: 16 amino acids. Germline V CDR1 and CDR2: ENHRY, SYGVKD. V lost 3 bases and J 2 bases, leaving 16 bases between the germline ends. The CDR3 here is CAISDEDREVNYGYTF. DNA for the CDR3: TGTGCCATCAGTGATGAAGACAGAGAGGTGAACTATGGCTACACCTTC.

The DNA for the CDR3 is TGTGCCAGCAGCCAAAGATCAGTAGGAACTAATGAAAAACTGTTTTTT. Its translation: CASSQRSVGTNEKLFF. The chain uses TRBV7-2 and TRBJ1-4; D is unclear. V lost 5 bases and J lost 1, with 14 bases in between. Germline V gene data show CDR1 as SGHTA and CDR2 as FQGNSA. The CDR3 is 16 residues long. Full variable domain (outside the CDR3, taken from reference TRBV7-2 and TRBJ1-4): GAGVSQSPSNKVTEKGKDVELRCDPISGHTALYWYRQSLGQGLEFLIYFQGNSAPDKSGLPSDRFSAERTGGSVSTLTIQRTQQEDSAVYLCASSQRSVGTNEKLFFGSGTQLSVL.

This sequence joins TRBV13 and TRBJ1-6; D is unclear. The CDR3 is made up of 14 amino acids. Per germline, CDR1 PRHDT and CDR2 FYEKMQ (reference sequence). V was trimmed by 5 bases and J by 6 bases, leaving 11 bases between them. CDR3 coding DNA: TGTGCCAGCAGCACCCGGGCCATTAATTCACCCCTCCACTTT. Encoded protein: CASSTRAINSPLHF.

The chain combines TRBV20-1 with TRBJ1-5, with 7 nucleotides matching TRBD1. The V segment lost 6 bases and the J segment 7 bases; nucleotides outside the gene matches: 6. Germline V lookup: CDR1 DFQATT, CDR2 SNEGSKA (reference sequence). The length of the CDR3 is 12 residues. Here the CDR3 DNA reads TGCAGTGCGCAGACAGGGCACCAGCCCCAGCATTTT. This translates into CSAQTGHQPQHF.

This chain connects TRBV7-2 to TRBJ2-2; D ambiguous. Trimming left V 4 bases short and J 2 bases short, with 8 bases between. This CDR3 is 14 amino acids long. Germline V CDR1 and CDR2: SGHTA, FQGNSA. The CDR3 DNA reads TGTGCCAGCAGCTCGAATGGAAACACCGGGGAGCTGTTTTTT. Translation gives CASSSNGNTGELFF.

This clonotype was observed a few times. The chain employs TRBV20-1 and TRBJ2-2; D is unclear. The length of the CDR3 is 13 residues. V lost 2 bases and J 7 bases, leaving 11 bases between the germline ends. The germline gives CDR1 DFQATT, CDR2 SNEGSKA (reference sequence). The DNA for the CDR3 is TGCAGTGCTAGAAAGGAAGTTCGCGGGGAGCTGTTTTTT. Its translation is CSARKEVRGELFF.

This clonotype was seen at least ten times. This chain connects TRBV5-1 to TRBJ2-7, with unresolved D. CDR1 SGHRS and CDR2 YFSETQ come from the germline V gene. The length of the CDR3 is 17 residues. The V end lost 2 bases, the J end lost 1 base, and 19 bases lay between the germline ends. The CDR3 DNA reads TGCGCCAGCAGCTTCGATGTACTGGCCACGAGATCCTACGAGCAGTACTTC. Its translation is CASSFDVLATRSYEQYF.

This clonotype was observed many times. The chain employs TRBV24-1 and TRBJ2-5; TRBD1 matches 7 bases. V lost 2 bases, J lost 1 base, and 3 bases stayed unmatched. The germline V gene has CDR1 KGHDR and CDR2 SFDVKD. This CDR3 is 15 amino acids long. This chain's CDR3 is CATSDSTGPQETQYF. CDR3 DNA: TGTGCCACCAGTGATTCGACAGGGCCCCAAGAGACCCAGTACTTC.

The V call is TRBV20-1, the J call TRBJ2-7; 9 positions agree with TRBD1. The CDR3 is 13 residues long. Germline CDR1 reads DFQATT; CDR2 reads SNEGSKA (reference sequence). Germline trimming cut 5 bases from V and 3 bases from J; bases unmatched to any gene: 5. CDR3 amino acids: CSAPPTGGYEQYF. In nucleotides, the CDR3 is TGCAGTGCTCCACCGACAGGGGGCTACGAGCAGTACTTC.

A word on this clonotype: A read error is possible here, since a much larger clone lies one base away. J is TRBJ1-3 and V is TRBV5-1; D is perhaps TRBD1 (5 bases). In germline, CDR1 is SGHRS, CDR2 YFSETQ. This CDR3 comprises 14 residues. CDR3 nucleotide sequence: TGCCCCAGCGGGCCCGGGACTGGGCTGGGCACCATATATTTT. Amino acids: CPSGPGTGLGTIYF. Looking up the rest from reference TRBV5-1 and TRBJ1-3 gives the full variable domain: KAGVTQTPRYLIKTRGQQVTLSCSPISGHRSVSWYQQTPGQGLQFLFEYFSETQRNKGNFPGRFSGRQFSNSRSEMNVSTLELGDSALYLCPSGPGTGLGTIYFGEGSWLTVV.

The chain carries TRBV4-1 and TRBJ1-6, with D perhaps TRBD1 (6 bases). V was pared by 4 bases and J by 9 bases, with 16 bases between. Germline V gene sequence: CDR1 MGHRA, CDR2 YSYEKL. The CDR3 is 15 amino acids. The chain's CDR3 is CASSLATEGGSPLHF. For the CDR3, the DNA is TGCGCCAGCAGCCTTGCCACGGAGGGGGGTTCACCCCTCCACTTT.

The table lists this clonotype with many counts. The rearrangement uses TRBV19 and TRBJ1-5, with 7 bases identical to TRBD1. CDR1 and CDR2 (germline): LNHDA, SQIVND (reference sequence). V was pared by 3 bases and J by 6 bases, with 2 bases of the junction left unmatched. CDR3 size: 13 residues. The CDR3 reads CASSIDRAQPQHF. The CDR3 DNA follows: TGTGCCAGTAGTATCGACAGGGCTCAGCCCCAGCATTTT.

The genes are TRBV10-2 and TRBJ2-7; 7 bases align to TRBD1. CDR3 size: 15 residues. Trimming at V came to 3 bases and at J to 0 bases, leaving 5 bases not matched to a gene. The germline V gene encodes CDR1 WSHSY and CDR2 SAAADI. The CDR3 coding sequence is TGCGCCAGCAGTGAAAACAGGGGCTTCTCCTACGAGCAGTACTTC. Translating it yields CASSENRGFSYEQYF.

In its sample, this clonotype was seen a few times. The J gene is TRBJ2-5, the V gene TRBV25-1; D unclear. Germline loops: CDR1 MGHDK, CDR2 SYGVNS. The CDR3 consists of 13 residues. V was shortened by 5 bases and J by 8 bases, with 15 bases between the two germline ends. In nucleotides, the CDR3 is TGTGCCAGCAGTTTTCCGGGCCCAGGAACCCAGTACTTC. Amino acid sequence: CASSFPGPGTQYF.

This clonotype has a count of ten or more. This chain connects TRBV19 to TRBJ1-4; 7 bases agree with TRBD1. This CDR3 contains 18 residues. V trimming: 3 bases; J trimming: 4 bases; junction bases outside the gene matches: 14. Germline V gene lookup returns CDR1 LNHDA and CDR2 SQIVND (reference sequence). In nucleotides, the CDR3 is TGTGCCAGTAGTATCGGAAGGACTGGGACAGCGAATAATGAAAAACTGTTTTTT. Its translation: CASSIGRTGTANNEKLFF.

In its sample, this clonotype was seen a few times. The chain employs TRBV27 and TRBJ1-1; 12 bases map to TRBD1. The junction had 11 bases not matched to a gene; V was cut back by 1 base and J by 11 bases. There are 16 residues in the CDR3. CDR1 is MNHEY, CDR2 SMNVEV, per germline (reference sequence). The CDR3 coding sequence is TGTGCCAGCAGTTTATGGGCAGGGACAGGGGGCTCCAAGGCTTTCTTT. Protein product: CASSLWAGTGGSKAFF.

The rearrangement uses TRBV20-1 and TRBJ1-1; D is perhaps TRBD1 (5 bases). Germline lookup yields CDR1 DFQATT and CDR2 SNEGSKA (reference sequence). V gave up 6 bases and J gave up 4 bases, with 18 bases separating them. The CDR3 length is 14 residues. The CDR3 loop is CSAKRDPGGTEAFF. The CDR3, as DNA: TGCAGTGCGAAACGGGACCCCGGGGGCACTGAAGCTTTCTTT.

The V and J genes are TRBV6-5 and TRBJ1-4; D unclear. V was shortened by 3 bases and J by 7 bases, with 12 bases between the two germline ends. This CDR3 has 14 amino acids. Germline V gene data show CDR1 as MNHEY and CDR2 as SVGAGI. The DNA of the CDR3 is TGTGCCAGCAGTTATCGGTCTGGCGTTGAAAAACTGTTTTTT. It yields the protein CASSYRSGVEKLFF.

This clonotype was seen repeatedly, ten times or more. The CDR3 nucleotides read TGCAGTGCTACCAGCTCCTACGAGCAGTACTTC. Its translation: CSATSSYEQYF. The gene calls are TRBV20-1 and TRBJ2-7, with D hard to call. The germline V gene encodes CDR1 DFQATT and CDR2 SNEGSKA (reference sequence). The CDR3 runs 11 residues. With 4 bases removed from V and 0 bases from J, the gap between germline ends came to 4 bases.

The chain has TRBV10-1 and TRBJ2-5, with TRBD2 matching 11 bases. The germline V gene has CDR1 WNHNN and CDR2 SYGVQD (reference sequence). V was clipped by 4 bases and J by 4 bases; unmatched bases: 8. This CDR3 region has 16 residues. The CDR3 region has the DNA TGCGCCAGCAGTGCTATCACTAGCGGGAGTGCAGAGACCCAGTACTTC. Its protein is CASSAITSGSAETQYF.